This T cell receptor beta chain is from a study of OX40 agonist ivuxolimab in advanced cancers. Across the study: Hepatocellular carcinoma, melanoma, renal cell or head and neck cancer affected the dose-escalation patients. Partial responses were observed in three patients, of whom one had hepatocellular carcinoma and two had cutaneous melanoma.

CDR3 length: 16 amino acids. Germline CDR1 reads LGHNA; CDR2 reads YNFKEQ. Trimming took off 0 bases at V and 0 bases at J, with 9 bases between the two ends. Sequenced by immunoSEQ multiplex PCR; TCRdb stores in-frame clones only, minus some. The sample lists fewer than 50,000 clones; approximately 75% were seen once. General study results and limits: Both blood CD4+ and CD8+ T cells showed clonal growth by week 6 at 0.1 to 3.0 mg/kg.

This clone was recorded once. As yet, its antigen is unknown. The material was CD4+ or CD8+ T cells sorted from blood, obtained in a trial of the OX40 agonist ivuxolimab. The J gene is TRBJ2-1, the V gene TRBV4-2, with D possibly matching TRBD2 (6 bases). The sequence was collected from an adult with an advanced solid tumor such as melanoma, head and neck, liver or kidney cancer. The CDR3 DNA reads as TGTGCCAGCAGCCAAGATATAGCGGCCTCCTACAATGAGCAGTTCTTC. It codes for CASSQDIAASYNEQFF.